This is a list of T cell receptor beta chains from one sample in a study of CD8 T cells in ankylosing spondylitis. TCRdb reprocessed the 5' RACE reads with MiXCR, giving one entry per CDR3 protein. The sample lists approximately 540,000 distinct CDR3 sequences, about 13% occurring once. Sequencing input: blood, either unsorted or a sorted T cell fraction (not recorded which). The source of these receptors is a male donor with ankylosing spondylitis. Each CDR3 is given with its conserved first and last residue. Each record gives: V gene, clone size, J gene, D gene, CDR3 DNA, CDR3 protein. A D gene is named only where the DNA matches it firmly. A row's size may be missing; if present it is once, few, many or a size class.

TRBV25-1	few	TRBJ2-3	NA	TGTGCCAGCAGTGAAGGGGGCGGGGCTAGCACAGATACGCAGTATTTT	CASSEGGGASTDTQYF
TRBV10-2	NA	TRBJ2-3	TRBD2	TGCGCCAGCAGTGAGGCTACTAGCGGCACAGATACGCAGTATTTT	CASSEATSGTDTQYF
TRBV29-1	few	TRBJ1-1	NA	TGCAGCGTTGCCGCAACCACTGAAGCTTTCTTT	CSVAATTEAFF
TRBV20-1	NA	TRBJ1-2	NA	TGCAGTGCTAGACTCGGACAGTGGCCCTTGGGCTACACCTTC	CSARLGQWPLGYTF
TRBV7-9	NA	TRBJ1-2	NA	TGTGCCAGCAGCTTAGGTGGGGGGGAGAACTATGGCTACACCTTC	CASSLGGGENYGYTF
TRBV3-1	NA	TRBJ2-2	NA	TGTGCCAGCAGCCAAGGTCTTAAAACGAACACCGGGGAGCTGTTTTTT	CASSQGLKTNTGELFF
TRBV2	few	TRBJ1-5	NA	TGTGCCAGCAACCTAGAACAGGGATCTAATCAGCCCCAGCATTTT	CASNLEQGSNQPQHF
TRBV9	few	TRBJ2-1	NA	TGTGCCAGCACCGAAGAGGTGTACAATGAGCAGTTCTTC	CASTEEVYNEQFF
TRBV20-1	few	TRBJ2-1	TRBD2	TGCAGTGCTCCGAGTAGCGGGAGGGCCATAGACAATGAGCAGTTCTTC	CSAPSSGRAIDNEQFF
TRBV19	NA	TRBJ2-7	TRBD2	TGTGCCAGTAGTGTAGCGGGAGTGGTTCTGTACGAGCAGTACTTC	CASSVAGVVLYEQYF
TRBV18	NA	TRBJ2-1	NA	TGTGCCAGCTCACCGCAGTCGTCTGGATACAATGAGCAGTTCTTC	CASSPQSSGYNEQFF
TRBV5-4	NA	TRBJ2-1	TRBD1	TGTGCCAGCAGCCCACGGACAGGGGATTCGGACAATGAGCAGTTCTTC	CASSPRTGDSDNEQFF
TRBV5-1	NA	TRBJ1-1	NA	TGCGCCAGCAGCTTGGAGCAGGGAGGGGTGAACACTGAAGCTTTCTTT	CASSLEQGGVNTEAFF
TRBV7-9	NA	TRBJ1-1	NA	TGTGCCAGCATGCTAGGGGGACTGGGGACTGAAGCTTTCTTT	CASMLGGLGTEAFF
TRBV7-9	few	TRBJ1-5	NA	TGTGCCAGCAGCTCCGAGGGCGTACAGCCCCAGCATTTT	CASSSEGVQPQHF
TRBV20-1	NA	TRBJ2-1	TRBD2	TGCAGTGCTCGGCCTAGCGGGACACCGTACAATGAGCAGTTCTTC	CSARPSGTPYNEQFF
TRBV7-2	NA	TRBJ2-5	TRBD2	TGTGCCAGCAGCTTAGTGGGACTAGCGGGAGGCGGGGAGACCCAGTACTTC	CASSLVGLAGGGETQYF
TRBV30	few	TRBJ1-5	NA	TGTGCCTGGAGTCCCGGGATCAATCAGCCCCAGCATTTT	CAWSPGINQPQHF